This TCR beta chain is from a study of PD-1 blockade in classical Hodgkin lymphoma. Study in general: On a schedule of every 2 weeks, patients received nivolumab 3 mg/kg intravenously.

Some clones are missing from TCRdb's copy, which holds only in-frame ones; the method was immunoSEQ multiplex PCR. This table has roughly 14,000 clones, around 84% appearing once. Note on this clone: As yet, its antigen is unknown.

The V end was cut by 0 bases, the J end by 5 bases, with 10 bases between. Germline assignment: CDR1 GTSNPN and CDR2 SVGIG (reference sequence). The length of the CDR3 is 14 residues. Study-level findings and limits: TCR diversity at baseline was reported to be reduced in newly diagnosed patients relative to healthy donors. It was CD4+ TCR diversity, not CD8+, that rose significantly by C4D1.

Each patient's relapse followed autologous stem cell transplantation, and brentuximab vedotin exposure varied. Patients had relapsed/refractory classical Hodgkin lymphoma with complete response, partial response or progressive disease as best response. Here the sequenced sample was peripheral blood mononuclear cells (PBMCs), taken at baseline. This TCR came from a human donor with classical Hodgkin lymphoma. The chain recombines TRBV30 with TRBJ1-4, with D uncertain. CDR3 loop: CAWSVRQENEKLFF. CDR3 nucleotide sequence: TGTGCCTGGAGTGTAAGGCAGGAGAATGAAAAACTGTTTTTT.